This TCR beta chain was sequenced during a study of OX40 agonist ivuxolimab in advanced cancers. In the study overall: Patients received the agonistic anti-OX40 (CD134) antibody ivuxolimab. Partial responses occurred in three patients (one hepatocellular carcinoma, two cutaneous melanoma).

Whole-study results and caveats: Among expanded peripheral T cells, antigen specificity went undetermined.

Measured with immunoSEQ multiplex PCR; TCRdb has only the in-frame clones, and not every one. The repertoire holds tens of thousands of clones, with around 90% as singletons. Germline CDR1 and CDR2: SGHTA and FQGNSA. The trim removed 0 bases at V and 10 bases at J, leaving 7 bases unmatched. The CDR3 is 14 amino acids. In regard to this clone: Its antigen is unknown.

This TCR was sampled from an adult with an advanced solid tumor such as melanoma, head and neck, liver or kidney cancer. This chain uses TRBV7-2 with TRBJ1-1; 8 bases line up with TRBD1. This specimen consisted of CD4+ or CD8+ T cells sorted from blood, obtained in a trial of the OX40 agonist ivuxolimab. The DNA for the CDR3 is TGTGCCAGCAGCTTAGCGGCCCAGGGGGCGCGAGCTTTCTTT. Protein: CASSLAAQGARAFF.